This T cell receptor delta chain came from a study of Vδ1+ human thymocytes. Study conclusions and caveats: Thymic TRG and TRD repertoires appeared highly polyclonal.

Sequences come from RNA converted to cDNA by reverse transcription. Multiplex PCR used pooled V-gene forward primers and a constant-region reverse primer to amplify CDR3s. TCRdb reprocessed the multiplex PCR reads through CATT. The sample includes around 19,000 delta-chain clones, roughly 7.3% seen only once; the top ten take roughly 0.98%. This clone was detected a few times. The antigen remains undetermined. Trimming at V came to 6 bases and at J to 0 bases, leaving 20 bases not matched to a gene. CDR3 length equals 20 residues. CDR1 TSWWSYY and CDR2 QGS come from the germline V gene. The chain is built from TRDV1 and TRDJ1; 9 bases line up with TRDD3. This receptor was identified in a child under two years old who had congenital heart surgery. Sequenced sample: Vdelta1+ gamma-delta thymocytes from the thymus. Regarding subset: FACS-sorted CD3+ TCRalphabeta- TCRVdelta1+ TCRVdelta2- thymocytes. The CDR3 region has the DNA TGTGCTCTTGGTCGAACGATATACTGGGGGAAACGGTCTCACACCGATAAACTCATCTTT. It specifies CALGRTIYWGKRSHTDKLIF.